These 2 T cell receptor beta chains share one sample of origin, sequenced in a study of blood T cell repertoires in COVID-19. Profiling relied on immunoSEQ multiplex PCR, and the TCRdb table lists in-frame clones only, not all of them. Of 250,000 to 300,000 clones in the sample, around 86% were seen once. Sequencing was done on a sample of peripheral blood. Receptors were obtained from a woman aged 25 to 39 with active or convalescent COVID-19.

This clone was seen once. J is TRBJ2-3 and V is TRBV4-3, with TRBD1 matching over 7 bases. CDR1 is LGHNA, CDR2 YSLEER, per germline. CDR3 length: 16 amino acids. Trimming at V came to 0 bases and at J to 1 base, leaving 4 bases not matched to a gene. In DNA, the CDR3 is TGCGCCAGCAGCCAAGATAAGGGGGCTGGCACAGATACGCAGTATTTT. Translating it yields CASSQDKGAGTDTQYF.

This clone has just one count. The chain joins TRBV5-5 to TRBJ2-5; TRBD1 matches at 9 bases. Looked up from germline, CDR1 is SGHKS and CDR2 is YYEKEE (reference sequence). The length of the CDR3 is 15 residues. With 0 bases clipped from V and 7 bases from J, the junction kept 7 bases outside the gene matches. The CDR3: CASSLAGQGFRTQYF. The CDR3 nucleotides are TGTGCCAGCAGCTTGGCAGGACAGGGGTTTCGGACCCAGTACTTC. The full variable domain, its missing parts supplied by reference TRBV5-5 and TRBJ2-5, is DAGVTQSPTHLIKTRGQQVTLRCSPISGHKSVSWYQQVLGQGPQFIFQYYEKEERGRGNFPDRFSARQFPNYSSELNVNALLLGDSALYLCASSLAGQGFRTQYFGPGTRLLVL.